This TCR beta chain was identified during a study of cytomegalovirus exposure and HLA in healthy donors. Findings of the study overall: One later analysis, an examination of the 100 to 150 validation repertoires, found that first-cohort TCR clusters tended to co-occur in them.

The CDR3 is 13 residues long. Germline V gives CDR1 SGHVS, CDR2 FQNEAQ. The junction had 3 bases not matched to a gene; V was cut back by 2 bases and J by 6 bases. As to this clone: Its antigen is as yet unknown.

Generated by immunoSEQ multiplex PCR, the TCRdb table keeps only in-frame clones and is missing some. Counted here are approximately 220,000 clones, around nine tenths occurring once; the ten biggest clones make up about 3%. This clonotype was sampled from a man aged 18 to 30 in good health and CMV-seronegative. The sequencing input was PBMCs. This rearrangement joins TRBV7-8 to TRBJ2-7; TRBD1 matches at 8 bases. The CDR3 DNA reads as TGTGCCAGCAGCTTACAGGGGGCTTCCGAGCAGTACTTC. Translation: CASSLQGASEQYF.